The 17 T cell receptor beta chains in this list originate from one sample, sequenced in a study of T-cell memory formation after mild COVID-19 (dated by TCRdb to 2020 to 2022). The library was prepared using 5' RACE. For sequencing, an Illumina NovaSeq 6000 was employed. The public reads were quality trimmed at Q25 with fastp and then assembled into clones with MiXCR by TCRdb, keeping productive beta chains. Each CDR3 protein appears once, grouped with its most common genes and DNA. This sample comprises 120,000 to 150,000 distinct CDR3 sequences, about 6.1% of them detected only once. Clones ranked in the top ten supply about 1.9% of the sample. The sample was PBMCs or a T cell subset sorted from them (not recorded which). The receptors were sampled from an adult woman who had mild COVID-19 (a few samples of this study predate the infection). The sample titles of this study are shuffled in the database, so cell type and time point are left out; the donor was told from shared clones.

This clonotype was observed a few times. This chain links TRBV7-3 with TRBJ2-5, with a possible D match to TRBD1 (6 bases). CDR3 length: 16 residues. V was pared by 0 bases and J by 5 bases, with 16 bases between. Per germline, CDR1 SGHTA and CDR2 FQGTGA. The chain's CDR3 is CASSLTPQGSLETQYF. The CDR3 coding sequence is TGTGCCAGCAGCTTAACCCCCCAGGGGTCTCTCGAGACCCAGTACTTC.

The chain couples TRBV6-7 to TRBJ2-1; the D is unclear. TRBV6-7 is placed among ORFs of uncertain function. Trimming left V 6 bases short and J 1 base short, with 19 bases between. The CDR3 covers 17 residues. The CDR3 region is CASRMSYVRASYNEQFF. DNA for the CDR3: TGTGCCAGCAGGATGAGTTACGTAAGGGCGTCCTACAATGAGCAGTTCTTC.

This clonotype was found many times. CDR3 bases: TGTGCCACCAGCACACGAGCGGGAGAAGAGACCCAGTACTTC. This codes for CATSTRAGEETQYF. This chain connects TRBV15 to TRBJ2-5; 8 nucleotides match TRBD2. Per the germline V gene, CDR1 is LNHNV and CDR2 is YYDKDF (reference sequence). V lost 4 bases and J lost 3; bases outside the gene matches: 4. The CDR3 has 14 amino acids. Full variable domain (outside the CDR3, taken from reference TRBV15 and TRBJ2-5): DAMVIQNPRYQVTQFGKPVTLSCSQTLNHNVMYWYQQKSSQAPKLLFHYYDKDFNNEADTPDNFQSRRPNTSFCFLDIRSPGLGDTAMYLCATSTRAGEETQYFGPGTRLLVL.

This clonotype appeared many times. This rearrangement joins TRBV7-2 to TRBJ2-3; D unresolved. Trimming shortened V by 5 bases and J by 1 base, and 7 bases separated the two germline ends. Germline CDR1 reads SGHTA; CDR2 reads FQGNSA. The CDR3 has 13 residues. In nucleotides, the CDR3 is TGTGCCAGCAGCAAGTACCGCACAGATACGCAGTATTTT. Its translation is CASSKYRTDTQYF.

This clonotype was seen many times. This chain uses TRBV20-1 with TRBJ2-7, with 7 bases lining up with TRBD2. V lost 3 bases, J lost 3 bases, and 5 bases stayed unmatched. The CDR3 runs 13 residues. Germline CDR1 and CDR2: DFQATT and SNEGSKA (reference sequence). The CDR3 reads CSARGGILYEQYF. CDR3 in DNA: TGCAGTGCTAGGGGGGGGATACTCTACGAGCAGTACTTC.

This clonotype was picked up many times. The gene calls are TRBV5-1 and TRBJ2-1; 7 bases agree with TRBD2. The CDR3 consists of 14 residues. Germline CDR1 is SGHRS and CDR2 is YFSETQ. Trimming cost V 2 bases and J 9 bases; bases outside gene matches: 8. The CDR3, as DNA: TGCGCCAGCAGCTTCAAGCTGGGCGGGGGTGAGCAGTTCTTC. Its protein is CASSFKLGGGEQFF. Variable domain in full (rest from reference TRBV5-1 and TRBJ2-1): KAGVTQTPRYLIKTRGQQVTLSCSPISGHRSVSWYQQTPGQGLQFLFEYFSETQRNKGNFPGRFSGRQFSNSRSEMNVSTLELGDSALYLCASSFKLGGGEQFFGPGTRLTVL.

This clonotype was counted between two and nine times. The gene calls are TRBV11-3 and TRBJ2-5; D is perhaps TRBD2 (6 bases). From germline, CDR1 is SGHNT and CDR2 YENEEA. V lost 2 bases and J lost 3, with 16 bases in between. CDR3 length: 16 amino acids. The CDR3 bases are TGTGCCAGCAGCTTAAGGGCCGGGAGACTGGAAGAGACCCAGTACTTC. Translation gives CASSLRAGRLEETQYF.

The chain employs TRBV20-1 and TRBJ1-2; D is uncertain. Germline V CDR1 and CDR2: DFQATT, SNEGSKA (reference sequence). V lost 2 bases to trimming and J lost 4 bases, with 14 bases between them. The CDR3 spans 14 residues. CDR3 in amino acids: CSARSQTSGYGYTF. CDR3 in DNA: TGCAGTGCTAGATCCCAGACTTCGGGCTATGGCTACACCTTC.

This clonotype showed up just a few times. The V and J genes are TRBV6-5 and TRBJ2-3; D not certain. Germline V gives CDR1 MNHEY, CDR2 SVGAGI. With 5 bases removed from V and 4 bases from J, the gap between germline ends came to 10 bases. This CDR3 has 13 amino acids. The CDR3 spells CASSTWSADTQYF. CDR3 coding DNA: TGTGCCAGCAGTACATGGAGTGCAGATACGCAGTATTTT.

This clonotype was counted a few times. The chain joins TRBV19 to TRBJ2-7; 9 bases agree with TRBD1. Germline V gene sequence: CDR1 LNHDA, CDR2 SQIVND (reference sequence). This CDR3 is 17 amino acids long. V gave up 2 bases and J gave up 1 base; unmatched junction bases: 9. The CDR3 reads CASSIFFPGQGSYEQYF. CDR3 nucleotides: TGTGCCAGTAGTATATTCTTTCCGGGACAGGGATCCTACGAGCAGTACTTC.

This clonotype was detected ten times or more. The chain is built from TRBV12-3 or TRBV12-4 and TRBJ2-7; possibly TRBD1 or TRBD2 for D (5 bases each). The CDR3 covers 13 residues. The germline V and J ends were trimmed by 2 bases and 6 bases, with 11 bases remaining between them. CDR3 sequence reads: CASSLRQGREQYF. For the CDR3, the DNA is TGTGCCAGCAGTTTAAGGCAGGGACGCGAGCAGTACTTC.

This clonotype has at least ten counts. This chain joins TRBV7-2 and TRBJ2-1; 10 positions agree with TRBD2. Germline-derived CDR1 and CDR2 are SGHTA and FQGNSA. CDR3 length: 15 amino acids. V lost 1 base, J lost 8 bases, and 5 bases stayed unmatched. The chain's CDR3 is CASSLEASGSYEQFF. The CDR3 nucleotides are TGTGCCAGCAGCTTAGAGGCTAGCGGGAGCTATGAGCAGTTCTTC.

In the case of this clonotype: Given a much more abundant clone one base away, this may be a read error. Because it lacks the conserved phenylalanine or tryptophan at the end, this CDR3 is likely a read error. This chain links TRBV10-3 with TRBJ2-5; 11 nucleotides align to TRBD2. Germline assignment: CDR1 ENHRY and CDR2 SYGVKD. The CDR3 covers 14 residues. The J segment lost 3 bases and the V segment lost 6 bases, leaving 3 bases of the junction unmatched. The CDR3 here is CAISRLAGKETQYL. DNA for the CDR3: TGTGCCATCAGCCGACTAGCGGGGAAAGAGACCCAGTACTTA.

The V and J genes are TRBV4-2 and TRBJ2-7, with 14 bases fitting TRBD2. With 8 bases clipped from V and 2 bases from J, the junction kept 11 bases outside the gene matches. The germline V gene encodes CDR1 LGHNA and CDR2 YNFKEQ. The CDR3 spans 17 residues. Here the CDR3 DNA reads TGTGCCAGCGCGGGACTAGCGGGAGACCGCCGGACCTACGAGCAGTACTTC. It is translated as CASAGLAGDRRTYEQYF.

DNA for the CDR3: TGTGCCAGTAGTACCCGCTCACTGGGAGATACGCAGTATTTT. Translation gives CASSTRSLGDTQYF. The V and J genes are TRBV19 and TRBJ2-3; D remains unclear. Germline CDR1 and CDR2: LNHDA and SQIVND (reference sequence). The V end lost 4 bases, the J end lost 5 bases, and 13 bases lay between the germline ends. The CDR3 has 14 amino acids.

This rearrangement joins TRBV18 to TRBJ2-3; D not certain. CDR3 length equals 13 residues. V was cut by 1 base and J by 3 bases, with 5 bases left in between. From germline, CDR1 is KGHSH and CDR2 LQKENI. CDR3 DNA: TGTGCCAGCTCACCACGGGGAACAGATACGCAGTATTTT. This sequence encodes CASSPRGTDTQYF.

The chain uses TRBV4-3 and TRBJ2-7, with 7 bases matching TRBD2. V was clipped by 0 bases and J by 0 bases; unmatched bases: 5. Germline CDR1 and CDR2: LGHNA and YSLEER. This CDR3 region has 16 residues. CDR3 protein: CASSQDRDYRSYEQYF. In DNA form, the CDR3 reads TGCGCCAGCAGCCAAGATAGGGACTACCGCTCCTACGAGCAGTACTTC.